This T cell receptor beta chain emerged from a study of T cell responses to AZD1222 COVID-19 vaccine (dated by TCRdb to the early 2020s). Study-wide context: Because spike-specific TCR depth and breadth did not differ between the two schedules, AZD1222 recipients who got a second dose at roughly 4 weeks were pooled with those who got a second dose at roughly 12 weeks. TCR sequencing was performed for 230 to 250 trial participants, of whom 200 to 220 were given two doses of AZD1222 and around 25 were given two doses of MenACWY control vaccine. Trial participants were enrolled by age into subgroups of 18-55, 56-69 and 70-plus years, and around 140, 26 and 57 TCR-sequenced participants, respectively, were included in these subgroups. What the work shows at the level of the full study, not this receptor alone: Because no day 14 peak-response samples were available, the repertoires could be characterized only after the peak T cell response. Conclusions about previously exposed vaccinees are limited because only six or seven AZD1222 recipients were SARS-CoV-2 seropositive at baseline. CD4 TCRs associated with the vaccine covered the entire spike protein, and the dominant responses were in regions 160-218 and 743-854. Participants were mostly white British and included more females than males, and it was suggested by the authors that clonal diversity may have been underestimated. Nearly half of unique spike-specific TCRs reportedly recognized epitopes outside regions mutated in the B.1.351 and B.1.1.7 variants. The 56-69-year group was small, and its depth increase did not reach significance, likely because of low power. After two AZD1222 doses, spike-specific TCR breadth and depth were significantly higher than at day 0 and than in MenACWY recipients.

Turning to this clone: This clone's antigen is unknown. No quality values exist for individual bases; no much larger clone is one base distant.

The CDR3 regions of human TCRbeta chains were analyzed by immunosequencing. Per the source publication's procedure: TCRs in the repertoires were matched against a reference library of SARS-CoV-2-specific TCRs that had been generated with the MIRA antigen-specificity platform. Breadth was defined as the fraction of unique TCRs that were SARS-CoV-2-associated. Depth was defined as the fraction of total T cells that were SARS-CoV-2-associated. Using the MIRA data, each spike-specific TCR was mapped to the spike region that the TCR reacts to and placed in a CD4 or CD8 class. Log10-transformed breadth and depth values were compared by one-way ANOVA with Sidak's multiple comparisons tests. This is the immuneACCESS table as TCRdb keeps it, with only in-frame sequences that have V and J called. A part of the clones is gone; compared with another copy, unresolved V genes explain less than half, and the rest is unexplained. V, J and clone size reflect that table, while D and trimming were determined from the DNA. Within this sample are tens of thousands of clones, with around 80% of them counted one time only. Approximately 52% of the sample belongs to the ten largest clones.

Reading from cysteine to phenylalanine, the CDR3 counts 15 amino acids. Of the read, only the CDR3 DNA is kept; its 45 bases are in frame from base 1. Compared with germline, V lacks 7 bases and J lacks 2 bases; bases without a gene match: 9. From a lookup of the germline V gene, CDR1 and CDR2 are MNHEY and SVGAGI. The time point label of this sample denotes: baseline before first vaccination. The vaccinee samples were drawn from two UK trials, COV001 and COV002, one of which was a single-blind randomized controlled phase 2/3 trial testing AZD1222 (ChAdOx1 nCoV-19) in healthy adults. For TCRbeta chain sequencing, PBMC samples from trial participants were taken at day 0 and at day 28 after the second dose.

The receptor's source is an adult in good health. The material sequenced was peripheral blood, taken on day 0 of AZD1222 vaccination. The V and J genes are TRBV6-5 and TRBJ2-7; a stretch of 9 junction bases matches TRBD1. The CDR3 region has the sequence CASTLGGQGAYEQYF. In nucleotide form, the sequence is TGTGCCAGCACCCTCGGGGGACAGGGAGCCTACGAGCAGTACTTC.